The 19 T cell receptor beta chains in this list originate from one sample, sequenced in a study of shared clonotypes between healthy human individuals. The table came from immunoSEQ multiplex PCR; TCRdb's copy has only in-frame clones and leaves some out. The repertoire holds approximately 500,000 clones, with 90% to 97% as singletons. Sequencing used naive CD4+ T cells sorted from blood. Subset of the sample: CD45RA+ positively selected. These receptors were obtained from a woman aged 25 to 39 in good health.

This clone was seen once. The chain employs TRBV6-5 and TRBJ1-4, with D uncertain. Trimming removed 6 bases at V and 4 bases at J, with 9 bases between. Germline CDR1 MNHEY, CDR2 SVGAGI. This CDR3 is 13 amino acids long. The CDR3: CASRRTGNEKLFF. Written as DNA, the CDR3 is TGTGCCAGCAGAAGGACGGGTAATGAAAAACTGTTTTTT.

This CDR3 reads CASSLDHGTQYF. CDR3 in DNA: TGCGCCAGCAGCTTGGACCATGGGACCCAGTACTTC. The rearrangement joins TRBV5-1 to TRBJ2-5; D unclear. In germline, CDR1 is SGHRS, CDR2 YFSETQ. With 0 bases removed from V and 7 bases from J, the gap between germline ends came to 7 bases. The CDR3 is 12 residues long.

The chain joins TRBV28 to TRBJ2-5, with TRBD1 matching 7 bases. The ends lost 1 base at V and 6 bases at J; junction bases unmatched: 8. Germline V gives CDR1 MDHEN, CDR2 SYDVKM. The CDR3 covers 15 residues. CDR3 in amino acids: CASSLLGTVGKTQYF. CDR3 DNA sequence: TGTGCCAGCAGTTTATTGGGGACAGTAGGAAAGACCCAGTACTTC.

Worth noting for this clone: Other DNA sequences in this specimen translate into the identical CDR3. V gene TRBV7-6 combines with J gene TRBJ1-1; perhaps TRBD1 as D (5 bases). Trimming shortened V by 5 bases and J by 1 base, and 11 bases separated the two germline ends. The CDR3 has 14 residues. Looked up from germline, CDR1 is SGHVS and CDR2 is FNYEAQ. The CDR3 sequence: CASSRGQGNTEAFF. In nucleotides, the CDR3 is TGTGCCAGCAGCCGCGGCCAGGGGAACACTGAAGCTTTCTTT.

This clone appeared a single time. This chain connects TRBV28 to TRBJ2-7; TRBD1 matches at 8 bases. The CDR3 is 14 residues long. V shed 8 bases and J 5 bases; nucleotides not matched to a gene: 11. The germline gives CDR1 MDHEN, CDR2 SYDVKM. In DNA form, the CDR3 reads TGTGCCAGCGCCCTGGACAGGGTTTTCAACGAGCAGTACTTC. Translating gives CASALDRVFNEQYF.

Notes on this clone: No conserved phenylalanine or tryptophan is present at the end of the CDR3, so a read error is the likely explanation. The rearrangement links TRBV7-2 to TRBJ2-7; D is tentatively TRBD1 or TRBD2 (6 bases each). Trimming took off 3 bases at V and 4 bases at J, with 10 bases between the two ends. The CDR3 loop spans 13 amino acids. CDR1 and CDR2 (germline): SGHTA, FQGNSA. CDR3 protein: CASSLGGGYEQYL. CDR3 coding DNA: TGTGCCAGCAGCTTGGGGGGCGGGTACGAGCAGTACCTC.

The V call is TRBV30, the J call TRBJ2-7; possible D gene TRBD2, 7 bases. Looked up from germline, CDR1 is GTSNPN and CDR2 is SVGIG (reference sequence). V lost 1 base, J lost 6 bases, and 10 bases lay in between. The CDR3 has 12 amino acids. CDR3 protein: CAWSGGGGEQYF. As DNA, the CDR3 is TGTGCCTGGAGTGGAGGGGGGGGCGAGCAGTACTTC. Filled out from reference TRBV30 and TRBJ2-7, the complete variable domain reads SQTIHQWPATLVQPVGSPLSLECTVEGTSNPNLYWYRQAAGRGLQLLFYSVGIGQISSEVPQNLSASRPQDRQFILSSKKLLLSDSGFYLCAWSGGGGEQYFGPGTRLTVT.

The chain recombines TRBV4-2 with TRBJ2-7; TRBD2 agrees at 11 bases. This CDR3 contains 16 residues. Losses at the gene ends were 2 bases for V and 3 bases for J; bases not matched to a gene: 6. Germline CDR1 LGHNA, CDR2 YNFKEQ. The chain's CDR3 is CASSQSRLAGNYEQYF. CDR3 coding DNA: TGTGCCAGCAGCCAATCCCGACTAGCGGGAAACTACGAGCAGTACTTC.

The chain links TRBV28 to TRBJ1-5; TRBD1 is a possible D gene (5 bases). This CDR3 spans 14 amino acids. Per the germline V gene, CDR1 is MDHEN and CDR2 is SYDVKM. Trimming took 4 bases from V and 5 from J, leaving 12 bases between them. CDR3 nucleotides: TGTGCCAGCAGTTCACAAGGGGAAGATCAGCCCCAGCATTTT. Protein product: CASSSQGEDQPQHF.

This chain uses TRBV18 with TRBJ2-7; 8 bases match TRBD2. This CDR3 has 15 residues. Per germline, CDR1 KGHSH and CDR2 LQKENI. Trimming removed 4 bases from V and 4 bases from J; junction bases left unmatched: 9. CDR3 residues: CASSRGPAGVYEQYF. The DNA of the CDR3 is TGTGCCAGCTCACGGGGGCCAGCGGGAGTGTACGAGCAGTACTTC.

The genes are TRBV27 and TRBJ2-7; TRBD1 might be the D (6 bases). This CDR3 comprises 17 residues. V was trimmed by 3 bases and J by 0 bases, leaving 18 bases between them. CDR1 is MNHEY, CDR2 SMNVEV, per germline (reference sequence). The CDR3 here is CASSFKQGLGSSYEQYF. DNA of the CDR3: TGTGCCAGCAGTTTTAAACAGGGCCTCGGAAGCTCCTACGAGCAGTACTTC.

J is TRBJ2-1 and V is TRBV7-3; possibly TRBD1 for D (6 bases). The CDR3 has 13 amino acids. The V end was cut by 5 bases, the J end by 5 bases, with 10 bases between. CDR1 and CDR2 from the germline V gene are SGHTA and FQGTGA. CDR3 loop: CASSRDTHNEQFF. The CDR3, as DNA: TGTGCCAGCAGCAGGGACACCCACAATGAGCAGTTCTTC.

The rearrangement uses TRBV28 and TRBJ1-4; possibly TRBD1 for D (5 bases). The CDR3 contains 12 residues. The V gene's germline CDR1 is MDHEN and CDR2 SYDVKM. Trimming stripped 5 bases from V and 6 bases from J, with 7 bases between. The CDR3 DNA sequence: TGTGCCAGCAGTGGGGGTGATGAAAAACTGTTTTTT. The encoded protein is CASSGGDEKLFF.

The chain combines TRBV7-8 with TRBJ1-1; 8 bases are shared with TRBD1. In germline, CDR1 is SGHVS, CDR2 FQNEAQ. The CDR3 has 13 residues. After removal of 5 bases from V and 4 bases from J, the junction contained 3 bases not matched to a gene. CDR3 coding DNA: TGTGCCAGCAGCCTTACAGGGGGCACTGAAGCTTTCTTT. Encoded protein: CASSLTGGTEAFF.

This chain joins TRBV7-2 and TRBJ2-7, with 11 bases fitting TRBD2. V lost 5 bases to trimming and J lost 4 bases; unmatched junction nucleotides: 10. The germline V gene has CDR1 SGHTA and CDR2 FQGNSA. The CDR3 extends over 16 amino acids. CDR3 region: CASSLRTSGLTYEQYF. DNA for the CDR3: TGTGCCAGCAGCCTACGGACTAGCGGGCTAACATACGAGCAGTACTTC.

The chain employs TRBV27 and TRBJ2-3; no reliable D call. This CDR3 contains 14 residues. Germline CDR1 and CDR2: MNHEY and SMNVEV (reference sequence). Trimming cost V 1 base and J 4 bases, with 9 bases left between them. The DNA for the CDR3 is TGTGCCAGCAGTTTATTCGGAGACCCAGATACGCAGTATTTT. Protein: CASSLFGDPDTQYF.

The rearrangement uses TRBV15 and TRBJ2-2, with 9 bases matching TRBD2. This CDR3 region has 15 residues. V lost 6 bases and J lost 5; bases outside the gene matches: 7. CDR1 is LNHNV, CDR2 YYDKDF, per germline (reference sequence). CDR3 DNA: TGTGCCACCAGGGTAGCGGGAGTGGTGACCGGGGAGCTGTTTTTT. Residues: CATRVAGVVTGELFF.

This clone was found once. The chain links TRBV18 to TRBJ2-3, with D perhaps matching TRBD2 (6 bases). Germline V lookup: CDR1 KGHSH, CDR2 LQKENI. This CDR3 comprises 14 residues. Trimming shortened V by 2 bases and J by 4 bases, and 10 bases separated the two germline ends. CDR3 sequence: CASSPAPGADTQYF. The CDR3 DNA reads TGTGCCAGCTCACCAGCACCGGGGGCAGATACGCAGTATTTT.

The genes are TRBV15 and TRBJ2-7; TRBD1 matches 10 bases. This CDR3 has 15 amino acids. Looked up from germline, CDR1 is LNHNV and CDR2 is YYDKDF (reference sequence). Losses at the gene ends were 1 base for V and 3 bases for J; bases not matched to a gene: 3. DNA of the CDR3: TGTGCCACCAGCAGAGGACAGGGGGCGGTCTACGAGCAGTACTTC. It translates to CATSRGQGAVYEQYF. Using reference TRBV15 and TRBJ2-7 for the parts outside the CDR3, the full variable domain is DAMVIQNPRYQVTQFGKPVTLSCSQTLNHNVMYWYQQKSSQAPKLLFHYYDKDFNNEADTPDNFQSRRPNTSFCFLDIRSPGLGDTAMYLCATSRGQGAVYEQYFGPGTRLTVT.